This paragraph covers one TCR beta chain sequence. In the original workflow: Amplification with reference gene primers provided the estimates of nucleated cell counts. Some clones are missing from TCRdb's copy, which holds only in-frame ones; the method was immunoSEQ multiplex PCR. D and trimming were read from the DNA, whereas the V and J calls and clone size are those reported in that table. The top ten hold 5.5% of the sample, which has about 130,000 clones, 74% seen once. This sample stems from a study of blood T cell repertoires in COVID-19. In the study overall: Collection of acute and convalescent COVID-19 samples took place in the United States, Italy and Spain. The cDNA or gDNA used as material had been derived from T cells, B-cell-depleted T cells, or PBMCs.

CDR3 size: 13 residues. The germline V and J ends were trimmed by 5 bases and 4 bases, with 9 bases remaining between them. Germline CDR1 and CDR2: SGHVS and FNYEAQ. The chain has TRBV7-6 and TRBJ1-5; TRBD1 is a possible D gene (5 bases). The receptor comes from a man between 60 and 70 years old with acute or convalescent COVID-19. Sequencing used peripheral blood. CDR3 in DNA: TGTGCCAGCAGCGCCAACAGGAATCAGCCCCAGCATTTT. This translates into CASSANRNQPQHF.